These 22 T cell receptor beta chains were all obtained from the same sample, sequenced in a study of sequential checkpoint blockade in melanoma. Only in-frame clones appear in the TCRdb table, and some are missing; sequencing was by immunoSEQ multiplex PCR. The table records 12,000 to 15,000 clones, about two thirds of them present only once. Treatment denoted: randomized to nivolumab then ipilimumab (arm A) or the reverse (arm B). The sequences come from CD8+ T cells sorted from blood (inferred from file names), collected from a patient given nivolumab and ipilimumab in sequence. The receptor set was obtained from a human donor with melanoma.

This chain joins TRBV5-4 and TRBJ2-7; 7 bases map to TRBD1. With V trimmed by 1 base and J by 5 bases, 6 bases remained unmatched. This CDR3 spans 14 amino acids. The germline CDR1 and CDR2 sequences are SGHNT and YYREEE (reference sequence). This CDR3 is CASSLFRGSDEQYF. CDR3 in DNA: TGTGCCAGCAGCTTGTTCAGGGGGTCCGACGAGCAGTACTTC.

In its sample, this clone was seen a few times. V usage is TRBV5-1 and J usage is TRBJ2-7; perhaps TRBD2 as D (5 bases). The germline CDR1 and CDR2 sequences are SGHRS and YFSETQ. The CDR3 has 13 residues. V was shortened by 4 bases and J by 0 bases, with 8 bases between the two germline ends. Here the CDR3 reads CASSPGISYEQYF. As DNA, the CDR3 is TGCGCCAGCAGCCCCGGGATCTCCTACGAGCAGTACTTC. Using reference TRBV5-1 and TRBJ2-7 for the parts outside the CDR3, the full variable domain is KAGVTQTPRYLIKTRGQQVTLSCSPISGHRSVSWYQQTPGQGLQFLFEYFSETQRNKGNFPGRFSGRQFSNSRSEMNVSTLELGDSALYLCASSPGISYEQYFGPGTRLTVT.

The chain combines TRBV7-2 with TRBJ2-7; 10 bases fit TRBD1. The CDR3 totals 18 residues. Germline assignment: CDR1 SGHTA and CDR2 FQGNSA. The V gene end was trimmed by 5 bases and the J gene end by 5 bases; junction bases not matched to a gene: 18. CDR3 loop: CASSHTGRTGTGDHEQYF. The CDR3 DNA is TGTGCCAGCAGCCACACCGGCCGTACCGGGACAGGGGATCACGAGCAGTACTTC.

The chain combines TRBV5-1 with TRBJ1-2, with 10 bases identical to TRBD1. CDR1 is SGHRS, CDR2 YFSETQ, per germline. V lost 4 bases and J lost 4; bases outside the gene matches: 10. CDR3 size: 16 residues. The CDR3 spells CASSADPGQGTYGYTF. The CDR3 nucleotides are TGCGCCAGCAGCGCTGACCCGGGACAGGGGACCTATGGCTACACCTTC.

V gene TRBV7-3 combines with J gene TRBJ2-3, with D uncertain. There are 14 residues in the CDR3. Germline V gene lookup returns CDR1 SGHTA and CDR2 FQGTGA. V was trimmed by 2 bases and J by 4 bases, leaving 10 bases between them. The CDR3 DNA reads TGTGCCAGCAGCTTACGTAGCATGCCAGATACGCAGTATTTT. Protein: CASSLRSMPDTQYF.

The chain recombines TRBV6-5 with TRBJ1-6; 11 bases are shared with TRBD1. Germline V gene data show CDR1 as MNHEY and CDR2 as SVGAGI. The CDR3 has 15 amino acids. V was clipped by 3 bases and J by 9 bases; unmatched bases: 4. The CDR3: CASSYSGTGGSPLHF. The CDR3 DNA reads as TGTGCCAGCAGTTATAGCGGGACAGGGGGTTCACCCCTCCACTTT.

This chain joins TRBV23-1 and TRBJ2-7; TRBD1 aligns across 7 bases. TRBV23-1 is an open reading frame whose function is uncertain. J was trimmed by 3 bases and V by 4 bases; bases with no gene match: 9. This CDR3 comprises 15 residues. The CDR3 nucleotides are TGCGCCAGCAGTCGCCTCGACAGGGTGTTCTACGAGCAGTACTTC. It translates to CASSRLDRVFYEQYF.

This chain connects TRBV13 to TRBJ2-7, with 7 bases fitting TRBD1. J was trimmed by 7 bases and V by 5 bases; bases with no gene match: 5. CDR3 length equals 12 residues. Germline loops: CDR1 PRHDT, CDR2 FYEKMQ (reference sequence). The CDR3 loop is CASSPPRGEQYF. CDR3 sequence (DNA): TGTGCCAGCAGCCCTCCCAGGGGGGAGCAGTACTTC. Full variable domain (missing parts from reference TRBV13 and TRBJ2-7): AAGVIQSPRHLIKEKRETATLKCYPIPRHDTVYWYQQGPGQDPQFLISFYEKMQSDKGSIPDRFSAQQFSDYHSELNMSSLELGDSALYFCASSPPRGEQYFGPGTRLTVT.

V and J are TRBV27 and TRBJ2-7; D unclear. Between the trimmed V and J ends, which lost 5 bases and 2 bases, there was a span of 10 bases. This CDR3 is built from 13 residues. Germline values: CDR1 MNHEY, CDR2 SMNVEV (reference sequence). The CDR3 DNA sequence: TGTGCCAGCAGTCCCCGACAACCCTACGAGCAGTACTTC. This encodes CASSPRQPYEQYF.

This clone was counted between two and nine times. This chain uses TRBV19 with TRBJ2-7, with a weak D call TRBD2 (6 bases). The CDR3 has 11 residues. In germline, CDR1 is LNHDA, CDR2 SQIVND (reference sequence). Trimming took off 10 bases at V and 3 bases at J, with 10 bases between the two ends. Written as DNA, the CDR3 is TGTGCCAAACGGGGGTTCTACGAGCAGTACTTC. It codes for CAKRGFYEQYF.

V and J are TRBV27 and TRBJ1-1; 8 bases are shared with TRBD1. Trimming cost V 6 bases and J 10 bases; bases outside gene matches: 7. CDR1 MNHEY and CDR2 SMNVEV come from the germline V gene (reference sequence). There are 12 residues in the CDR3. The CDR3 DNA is TGTGCCAGCAGCCGGACAGGGCGGACAGCTTTCTTT. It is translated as CASSRTGRTAFF.

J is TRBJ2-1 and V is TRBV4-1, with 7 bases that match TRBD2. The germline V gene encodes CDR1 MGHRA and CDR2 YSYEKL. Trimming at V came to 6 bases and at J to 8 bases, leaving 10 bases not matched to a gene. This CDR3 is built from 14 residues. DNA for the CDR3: TGCGCCAGCAGACCCTTCGGGGGGTCGGATGAGCAGTTCTTC. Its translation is CASRPFGGSDEQFF.

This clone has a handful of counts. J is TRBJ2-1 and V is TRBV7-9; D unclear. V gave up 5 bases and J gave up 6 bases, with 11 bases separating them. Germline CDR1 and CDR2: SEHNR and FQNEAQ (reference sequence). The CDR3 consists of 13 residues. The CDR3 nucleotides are TGTGCCAGCAGCCCAAGTCACGGCAATGAGCAGTTCTTC. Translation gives CASSPSHGNEQFF.

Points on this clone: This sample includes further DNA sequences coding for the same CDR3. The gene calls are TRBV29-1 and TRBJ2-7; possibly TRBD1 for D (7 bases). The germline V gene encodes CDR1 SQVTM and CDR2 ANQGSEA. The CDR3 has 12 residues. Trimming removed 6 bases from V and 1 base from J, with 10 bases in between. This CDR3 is CSVSGGSYEQYF. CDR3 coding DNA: TGCAGCGTATCAGGGGGGTCCTACGAGCAGTACTTC.

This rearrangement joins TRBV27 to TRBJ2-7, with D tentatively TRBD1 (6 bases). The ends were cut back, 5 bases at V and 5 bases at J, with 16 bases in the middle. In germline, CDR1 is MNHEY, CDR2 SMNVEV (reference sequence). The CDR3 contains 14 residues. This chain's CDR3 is CASSNTGRVHEQYF. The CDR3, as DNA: TGTGCCAGCAGTAATACAGGGAGAGTCCACGAGCAGTACTTC.

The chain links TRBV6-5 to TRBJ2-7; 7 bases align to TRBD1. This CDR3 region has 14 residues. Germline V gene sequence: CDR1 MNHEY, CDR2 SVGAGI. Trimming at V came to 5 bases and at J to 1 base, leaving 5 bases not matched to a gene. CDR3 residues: CASSPDRQSYEQYF. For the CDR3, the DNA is TGTGCCAGCAGTCCGGACAGGCAGTCCTACGAGCAGTACTTC.

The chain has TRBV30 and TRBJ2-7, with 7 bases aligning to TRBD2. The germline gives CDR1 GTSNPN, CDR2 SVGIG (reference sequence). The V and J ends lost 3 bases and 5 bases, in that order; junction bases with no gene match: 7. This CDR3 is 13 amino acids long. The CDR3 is CAWRGRGSHEQYF. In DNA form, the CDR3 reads TGTGCCTGGAGGGGGAGGGGTTCTCACGAGCAGTACTTC.

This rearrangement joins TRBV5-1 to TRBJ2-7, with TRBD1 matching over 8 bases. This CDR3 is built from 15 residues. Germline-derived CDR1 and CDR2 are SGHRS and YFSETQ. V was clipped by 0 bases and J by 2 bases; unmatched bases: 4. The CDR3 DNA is TGCGCCAGCAGCTTGGGAGCACAGGGGGCCTACGAGCAGTACTTC. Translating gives CASSLGAQGAYEQYF.

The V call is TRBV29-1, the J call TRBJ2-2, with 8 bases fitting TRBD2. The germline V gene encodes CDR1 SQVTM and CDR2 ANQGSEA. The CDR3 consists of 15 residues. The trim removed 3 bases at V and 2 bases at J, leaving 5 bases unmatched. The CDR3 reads CSVDTGGANTGELFF. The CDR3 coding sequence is TGCAGCGTTGATACGGGGGGGGCCAACACCGGGGAGCTGTTTTTT.

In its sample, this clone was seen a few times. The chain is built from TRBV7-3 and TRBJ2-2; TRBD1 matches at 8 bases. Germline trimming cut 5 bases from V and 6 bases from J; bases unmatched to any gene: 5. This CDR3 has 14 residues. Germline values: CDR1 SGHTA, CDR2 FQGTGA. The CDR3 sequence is CASSIDRGAGELFF. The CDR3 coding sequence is TGTGCCAGCAGCATTGACAGGGGAGCCGGGGAGCTGTTTTTT.

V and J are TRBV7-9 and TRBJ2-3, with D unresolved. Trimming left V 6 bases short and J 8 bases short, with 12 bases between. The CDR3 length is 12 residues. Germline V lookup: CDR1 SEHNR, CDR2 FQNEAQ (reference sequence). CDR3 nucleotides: TGTGCCAGCAGTCTCCTAGGCGGTACGCAGTATTTT. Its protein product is CASSLLGGTQYF.

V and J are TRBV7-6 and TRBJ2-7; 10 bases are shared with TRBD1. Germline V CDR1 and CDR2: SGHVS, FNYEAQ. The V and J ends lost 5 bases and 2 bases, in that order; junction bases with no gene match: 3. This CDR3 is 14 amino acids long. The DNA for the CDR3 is TGTGCCAGCAGCCTCGGACAGGGGGCCTACGAGCAGTACTTC. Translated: CASSLGQGAYEQYF. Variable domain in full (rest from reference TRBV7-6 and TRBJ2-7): GAGVSQSPRYKVTKRGQDVALRCDPISGHVSLYWYRQALGQGPEFLTYFNYEAQQDKSGLPNDRFSAERPEGSISTLTIQRTEQRDSAMYRCASSLGQGAYEQYFGPGTRLTVT.